The rows below give T cell receptor beta chains drawn from one sample of a study of shared clonotypes between healthy human individuals. Data came from immunoSEQ multiplex PCR; TCRdb stores just in-frame clones and leaves some out. The table records approximately 2.4 million clones, more than 90% of them present only once. The sample was naive CD4+ T cells sorted from blood. These receptors originate from a man between 18 and 35 years old in good health. The CDR3 runs from the conserved cysteine through the conserved F or W. D genes are given only for firm matches. Size is omitted from some rows. Given values are once, few, many or a class for expanded clones.

J: TRBJ2-2; length: 12; size: .; D: TRBD1; V: TRBV28; DNA: TGTGCCAGCAGTGACAGGGACGGGGAGCTGTTTTTT; CDR3: CASSDRDGELFF
J: TRBJ2-7; length: 12; size: .; D: .; V: TRBV5-1; DNA: TGCGCCAGCAGTTTCAATGGCGACGAGCAGTACTTC; CDR3: CASSFNGDEQYF
J: TRBJ2-7; length: 13; size: .; D: .; V: TRBV29-1; DNA: TGCAGCGTTGAACAATCACAGGGATACGAGCAGTACTTC; CDR3: CSVEQSQGYEQYF
J: TRBJ2-2; length: 18; size: once; D: TRBD2; V: TRBV4-1; DNA: TGCGCCAGCAGCCTTAGGACCGGGGGGGCCCCCTCTCTCGGGGAGCTGTTTTTT; CDR3: CASSLRTGGAPSLGELFF
J: TRBJ1-1; length: 11; size: .; D: .; V: TRBV15; DNA: TGTGCCACCAATTCAAACACTGAAGCTTTCTTT; CDR3: CATNSNTEAFF
J: TRBJ2-7; length: 12; size: .; D: .; V: TRBV6-5; DNA: TGTGCCAGCAGATCCACCCTGATGGAGCAGTACTTC; CDR3: CASRSTLMEQYF
J: TRBJ2-7; length: 14; size: .; D: .; V: TRBV6-5; DNA: TGTGCCAGCAGCCGAACGGGAACCCCCTACGAGCAGTACTTC; CDR3: CASSRTGTPYEQYF
J: TRBJ2-5; length: 13; size: .; D: .; V: TRBV5-1; DNA: TGCGCCAGCAGGCTATCAGGGGCAGAGACCCAGTACTTC; CDR3: CASRLSGAETQYF
J: TRBJ2-2; length: 14; size: .; D: .; V: TRBV5-1; DNA: TGCGCCAGCCAACCCCTAACTAACACCGGGGAGCTGTTTTTT; CDR3: CASQPLTNTGELFF
J: TRBJ2-7; length: 16; size: .; D: TRBD2; V: TRBV6-5; DNA: TGTGCCAGCAGTTACCAGGGACTAGCGAGCTCCTACGAGCAGTACTTC; CDR3: CASSYQGLASSYEQYF